Each of the 21 T cell receptor beta chains below was sequenced from the same sample in a study of blood T cell repertoires in COVID-19. The assay was immunoSEQ multiplex PCR, and TCRdb's table has in-frame clones only and misses some. Among about 400,000 clones listed, about 89% were seen once. The sample comprised peripheral blood. These receptors were collected from a woman aged 30 to 39 with acute or convalescent COVID-19.

This clone was detected a few times. The chain is built from TRBV7-6 and TRBJ2-3, with 12 bases that match TRBD2. Trimming at V came to 5 bases and at J to 3 bases, leaving 3 bases not matched to a gene. Germline lookup yields CDR1 SGHVS and CDR2 FNYEAQ. The CDR3 has 15 residues. CDR3 nucleotide sequence: TGTGCCAGCAGCCGACTAGCGGGGGAGACAGATACGCAGTATTTT. It is translated as CASSRLAGETDTQYF.

This sequence joins TRBV4-1 and TRBJ2-3; TRBD1 matches at 9 bases. The CDR3 has 16 amino acids. Germline loops: CDR1 MGHRA, CDR2 YSYEKL. J lost 6 bases, V lost 4 bases, and 11 bases had no gene match. The CDR3 bases are TGCGCCAGCAGCCGGACAGGGGAGGTTTCTTTCGATACGCAGTATTTT. This translates into CASSRTGEVSFDTQYF.

The CDR3 DNA is TGTGCCAGCAGCCATCTTTCAGAAAACACCGGGGAGCTGTTTTTT. This gives the protein CASSHLSENTGELFF. The chain couples TRBV3-1 (or the pseudogene TRBV3-2) to TRBJ2-2; no clear D. Trimming cost V 3 bases and J 2 bases, with 10 bases left between them. The CDR3 has 15 amino acids. In germline, CDR1 is LGHDT, CDR2 YNNKEL (reference sequence).

This clone appeared a few times. J is TRBJ2-3 and V is TRBV7-7, with TRBD2 matching 11 bases. The CDR3 is 18 amino acids. Germline V lookup: CDR1 SSHAT, CDR2 FNYEAQ (reference sequence). The V gene end was trimmed by 4 bases and the J gene end by 0 bases; junction bases not matched to a gene: 9. The CDR3 bases are TGTGCCAGCAGCTCTTCTAGCGGGGGGCCGCTCAGCACAGATACGCAGTATTTT. Its protein is CASSSSSGGPLSTDTQYF.

This clone showed up just once. The chain links TRBV25-1 to TRBJ2-7, with 7 bases matching TRBD2. V dropped 2 bases and J dropped 5; count of bases not matched to a gene: 0. From germline, CDR1 is MGHDK and CDR2 SYGVNS. There are 12 residues in the CDR3. CDR3 residues: CASSEGGDEQYF. The CDR3 DNA reads as TGTGCCAGCAGTGAAGGGGGGGACGAGCAGTACTTC.

V is TRBV30 and J is TRBJ1-2, with D tentatively TRBD1 (6 bases). The V gene lost 6 bases and the J gene lost 1 base, with 12 bases spanning the gap. The V gene's germline CDR1 is GTSNPN and CDR2 SVGIG (reference sequence). CDR3 length: 13 amino acids. DNA of the CDR3: TGTGCCTGTTCTCAGGGGTATAACTATGGCTACACCTTC. Translation: CACSQGYNYGYTF.

This chain uses TRBV5-1 with TRBJ1-2; no definite D call. The CDR3 loop spans 11 amino acids. The V end lost 0 bases, the J end lost 8 bases, and 5 bases lay between the germline ends. Germline CDR1 and CDR2: SGHRS and YFSETQ. This chain's CDR3 is CASSLDRGYTF. CDR3 DNA sequence: TGCGCCAGCAGCTTGGACAGAGGCTACACCTTC.

The chain joins TRBV21-1 to TRBJ2-5; TRBD2, the table's D call, was not compared with the DNA. TRBV21-1 is noted as a pseudogene. This CDR3 is built from 13 residues. The CDR3 sequence is CASSNAEKETQYF. In DNA form, the CDR3 reads TGTGCCAGCAGCAATGCGGAGAAAGAGACCCAGTACTTC.

The chain has TRBV18 and TRBJ2-1; 10 positions match TRBD2. Germline V gives CDR1 KGHSH, CDR2 LQKENI. J lost 4 bases, V lost 6 bases, and 6 bases had no gene match. The length of the CDR3 is 15 residues. The CDR3 loop is CASSPTSGVYNEQFF. The CDR3 bases are TGTGCCAGCTCTCCAACTAGCGGGGTGTACAATGAGCAGTTCTTC.

This chain's CDR3 is CSVEPGIAGGTDTQYF. CDR3 coding DNA: TGCAGCGTTGAACCCGGTATAGCGGGGGGCACAGATACGCAGTATTTT. The gene calls are TRBV29-1 and TRBJ2-3, with TRBD2 identical over 9 bases. Germline V gives CDR1 SQVTM, CDR2 ANQGSEA. The J segment lost 1 base and the V segment lost 2 bases, leaving 7 bases of the junction unmatched. This CDR3 region has 16 residues.

This clone came up once. V and J are TRBV5-1 and TRBJ1-1; a possible D gene is TRBD1 (6 bases). This CDR3 spans 16 amino acids. CDR1 is SGHRS, CDR2 YFSETQ, per germline. V was cut by 3 bases and J by 2 bases, with 17 bases left in between. The CDR3 coding sequence is TGCGCCAGCAGCTGGTATTTGGACAGACCTAACACTGAAGCTTTCTTT. Protein sequence: CASSWYLDRPNTEAFF.

This clone has just one count. This sequence joins TRBV5-1 and TRBJ1-5; no clear D. Trimming took 0 bases from V and 5 from J, leaving 9 bases between them. The CDR3 extends over 14 amino acids. Germline assignment: CDR1 SGHRS and CDR2 YFSETQ. For the CDR3, the DNA is TGCGCCAGCAGCTTGGATGGGCCGGATCAGCCCCAGCATTTT. Its protein product is CASSLDGPDQPQHF.

This clone showed up just a few times. The chain carries TRBV28 and TRBJ2-5, with 7 bases aligning to TRBD1. Trimming took 5 bases from V and 1 from J; bases not matched to a gene: 1. Per germline, CDR1 MDHEN and CDR2 SYDVKM. The CDR3 runs to 13 residues. The DNA for the CDR3 is TGTGCCAGCAGTAGGGGGCTCCAAGAGACCCAGTACTTC. Its protein product is CASSRGLQETQYF.

The rearrangement joins TRBV10-3 to TRBJ2-7; 7 positions match TRBD1. The V gene end was trimmed by 7 bases and the J gene end by 3 bases; junction bases not matched to a gene: 3. Germline CDR1 ENHRY, CDR2 SYGVKD. CDR3 length: 12 amino acids. The CDR3 DNA reads as TGTGCCATCACAGGGGACAGCTACGAGCAGTACTTC. Residues: CAITGDSYEQYF.

The chain couples TRBV9 to TRBJ2-5; D is ambiguous. The germline V gene has CDR1 SGDLS and CDR2 YYNGEE. This CDR3 comprises 13 residues. V gave up 2 bases and J gave up 5 bases, with 10 bases separating them. This CDR3 is CASSVGGKETQYF. The DNA of the CDR3 is TGTGCCAGCAGCGTCGGCGGCAAGGAGACCCAGTACTTC.

The chain employs TRBV4-2 and TRBJ1-4; D is unresolved. The germline gives CDR1 LGHNA, CDR2 YNFKEQ. The germline V and J ends were trimmed by 1 base and 0 bases, with 9 bases remaining between them. CDR3 size: 16 residues. The CDR3, as DNA: TGTGCCAGCAGCCAAGGTAACCAGGCAACTAATGAAAAACTGTTTTTT. It encodes CASSQGNQATNEKLFF.

The V and J genes are TRBV4-1 and TRBJ1-1; no firm D call. The V gene's germline CDR1 is MGHRA and CDR2 YSYEKL. The CDR3 is made up of 15 amino acids. V lost 0 bases, J lost 4 bases, and 12 bases lay in between. CDR3 sequence: CASSQERSIGTEAFF. As DNA, the CDR3 is TGCGCCAGCAGCCAAGAGCGTTCCATCGGCACTGAAGCTTTCTTT.

The DNA for the CDR3 is TGTGCCACCAGCAGAGATCGTATGAGCAATGAGCAGTTCTTC. The encoded protein is CATSRDRMSNEQFF. The genes are TRBV15 and TRBJ2-1; no clear D. Trimming left V 0 bases short and J 6 bases short, with 9 bases between. The CDR3 length is 14 residues. Per the germline V gene, CDR1 is LNHNV and CDR2 is YYDKDF (reference sequence). Full variable domain (remainder filled in from reference TRBV15 and TRBJ2-1): DAMVIQNPRYQVTQFGKPVTLSCSQTLNHNVMYWYQQKSSQAPKLLFHYYDKDFNNEADTPDNFQSRRPNTSFCFLDIRSPGLGDTAMYLCATSRDRMSNEQFFGPGTRLTVL.

V usage is TRBV6-6 and J usage is TRBJ1-4, with D tentatively TRBD1 (6 bases). This CDR3 has 12 amino acids. The germline gives CDR1 MNHNY, CDR2 SVGAGI (reference sequence). The ends were cut back, 6 bases at V and 8 bases at J, with 10 bases in the middle. CDR3 region: CASRNGQEKLFF. In DNA form, the CDR3 reads TGTGCCAGCAGAAACGGACAGGAAAAACTGTTTTTT.

CDR3 DNA: TGTGCCAGCAGCCCGCGGGTAGCGGGGGGGCCGGGTGAGCAGTTCTTC. Translating gives CASSPRVAGGPGEQFF. The chain uses TRBV12-1 and TRBJ2-1; TRBD2 is taken as the D call from the table, unchecked against the DNA. TRBV12-1 constitutes a pseudogene. The CDR3 runs 16 residues.

This rearrangement joins TRBV20-1 to TRBJ1-5, with D perhaps TRBD1 (6 bases). The germline V gene has CDR1 DFQATT and CDR2 SNEGSKA (reference sequence). V was clipped by 3 bases and J by 0 bases, with 12 bases between them. The CDR3 runs to 15 residues. The CDR3 protein is CSASRGGPSNQPQHF. For the CDR3, the DNA is TGCAGTGCTAGTCGGGGGGGGCCTAGCAATCAGCCCCAGCATTTT.